The 5 T cell receptor beta chains listed next were all sequenced from one sample in a study of shared clonotypes between healthy human individuals. TCRdb's table, derived via immunoSEQ multiplex PCR, lists solely in-frame clones and lacks some. The table records hundreds of thousands of clones, around 96% of them present only once. Cells designated naive CD8 were CD45RO-negative and were positively selected for CCR7, with terminally differentiated effector memory CD45RA+ cells excluded. What was sequenced was naive CD8+ T cells sorted from blood. These receptors all stem from a woman in her 30s in good health.

J is TRBJ2-1 and V is TRBV14; TRBD2 might be the D (7 bases). Trimming stripped 1 base from V and 5 bases from J, with 15 bases between. This CDR3 contains 16 residues. Germline CDR1 is SGHDN and CDR2 is FVKESK. This CDR3 reads CASSQVWEGGNNEQFF. The CDR3 nucleotides are TGTGCCAGCAGCCAAGTATGGGAGGGGGGTAACAATGAGCAGTTCTTC.

The V call is TRBV27, the J call TRBJ2-1; 9 nucleotides match TRBD2. CDR1 and CDR2 from the germline V gene are MNHEY and SMNVEV (reference sequence). There are 13 residues in the CDR3. Trimming removed 10 bases from V and 5 bases from J; junction bases left unmatched: 6. CDR3 sequence: CATSLAGNNEQFF. As DNA, the CDR3 is TGTGCCACCTCCCTAGCGGGGAACAATGAGCAGTTCTTC.

The J gene is TRBJ2-7, the V gene TRBV10-2; tentative D call: TRBD2 (7 bases). Germline CDR1 reads WSHSY; CDR2 reads SAAADI. The CDR3 is 12 amino acids. Trimming took off 8 bases at V and 3 bases at J, with 11 bases between the two ends. CDR3 protein: CASEGGHYEQYF. The CDR3, as DNA: TGCGCCAGCGAGGGGGGGCACTACGAGCAGTACTTC.

The V call is TRBV9, the J call TRBJ2-1; 7 bases align to TRBD1. This CDR3 region has 15 residues. Germline CDR1 and CDR2: SGDLS and YYNGEE. V lost 0 bases, J lost 8 bases, and 8 bases stayed unmatched. The CDR3 sequence is CASSVVAQGVDEQFF. Here the CDR3 DNA reads TGTGCCAGCAGCGTAGTGGCCCAGGGGGTGGATGAGCAGTTCTTC.

The J gene is TRBJ2-7, the V gene TRBV28; 10 nucleotides align to TRBD1. CDR1 is MDHEN and CDR2 is SYDVKM in the germline V gene. The CDR3 contains 14 residues. V shed 7 bases and J 6 bases; nucleotides not matched to a gene: 9. In DNA form, the CDR3 reads TGTGCCAGCACCGCTTCCGGGACAGGGGCCGAGCAGTACTTC. Protein: CASTASGTGAEQYF.